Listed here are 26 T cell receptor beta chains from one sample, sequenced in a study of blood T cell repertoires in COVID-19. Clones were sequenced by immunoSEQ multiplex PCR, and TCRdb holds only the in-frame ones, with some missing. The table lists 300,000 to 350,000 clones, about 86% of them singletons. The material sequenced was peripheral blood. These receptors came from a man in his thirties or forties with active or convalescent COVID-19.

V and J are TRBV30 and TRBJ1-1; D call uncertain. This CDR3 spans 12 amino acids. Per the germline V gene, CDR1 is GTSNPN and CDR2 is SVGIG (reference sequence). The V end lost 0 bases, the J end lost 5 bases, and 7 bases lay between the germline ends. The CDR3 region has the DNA TGTGCCTGGAGTGTACAGCAAACTGAAGCTTTCTTT. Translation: CAWSVQQTEAFF.

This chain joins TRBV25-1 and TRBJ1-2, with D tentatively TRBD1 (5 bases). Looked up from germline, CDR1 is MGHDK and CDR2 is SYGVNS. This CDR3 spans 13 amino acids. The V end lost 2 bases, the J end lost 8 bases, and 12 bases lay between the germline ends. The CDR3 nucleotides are TGTGCCAGCAGTGAACTTTGGGGGGACGGCTACACCTTC. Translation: CASSELWGDGYTF.

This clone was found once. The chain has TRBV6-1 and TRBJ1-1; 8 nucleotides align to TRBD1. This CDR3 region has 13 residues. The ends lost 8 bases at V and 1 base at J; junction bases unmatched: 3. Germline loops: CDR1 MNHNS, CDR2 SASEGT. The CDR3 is CASSGGENTEAFF. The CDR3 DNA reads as TGTGCCAGCTCAGGGGGCGAGAACACTGAAGCTTTCTTT.

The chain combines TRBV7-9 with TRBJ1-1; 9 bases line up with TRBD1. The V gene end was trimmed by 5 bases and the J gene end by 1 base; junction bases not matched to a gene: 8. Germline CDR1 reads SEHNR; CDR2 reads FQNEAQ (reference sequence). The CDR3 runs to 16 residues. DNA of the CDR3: TGTGCCAGCAGCCCCCAAGGACAGGGGTCGAACACTGAAGCTTTCTTT. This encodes CASSPQGQGSNTEAFF.

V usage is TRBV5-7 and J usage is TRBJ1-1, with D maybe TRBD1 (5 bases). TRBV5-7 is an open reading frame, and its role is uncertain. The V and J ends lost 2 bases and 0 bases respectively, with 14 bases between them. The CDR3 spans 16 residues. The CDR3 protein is CASSLSLGQLNTEAFF. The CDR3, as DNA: TGTGCCAGCAGCTTAAGTCTTGGACAACTGAACACTGAAGCTTTCTTT.

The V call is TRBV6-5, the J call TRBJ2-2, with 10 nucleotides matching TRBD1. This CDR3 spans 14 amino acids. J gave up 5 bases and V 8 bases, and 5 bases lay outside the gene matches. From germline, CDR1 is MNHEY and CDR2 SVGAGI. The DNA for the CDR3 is TGTGCCAGCCGACAGGGGGCGTGGACCGGGGAGCTGTTTTTT. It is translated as CASRQGAWTGELFF.

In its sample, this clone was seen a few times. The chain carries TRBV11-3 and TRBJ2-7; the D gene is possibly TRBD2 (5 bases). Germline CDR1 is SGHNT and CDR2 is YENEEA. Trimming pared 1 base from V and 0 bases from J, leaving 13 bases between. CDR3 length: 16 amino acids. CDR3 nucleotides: TGTGCCAGCAGCTTAGGGCCAGCGGAAAGCTCCTACGAGCAGTACTTC. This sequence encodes CASSLGPAESSYEQYF.

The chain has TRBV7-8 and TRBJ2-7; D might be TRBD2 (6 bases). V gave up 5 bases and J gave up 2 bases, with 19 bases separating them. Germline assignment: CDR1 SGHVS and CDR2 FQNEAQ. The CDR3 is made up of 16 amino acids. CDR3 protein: CASSEVEGLFAYEQYF. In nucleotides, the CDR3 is TGTGCCAGCAGCGAGGTAGAGGGACTGTTCGCCTACGAGCAGTACTTC.

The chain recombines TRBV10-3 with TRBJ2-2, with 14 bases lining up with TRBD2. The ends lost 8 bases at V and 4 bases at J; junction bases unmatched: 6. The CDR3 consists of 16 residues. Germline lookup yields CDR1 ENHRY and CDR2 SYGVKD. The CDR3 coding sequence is TGTGCCATCGGACTAGCGGGGGGCCAGGGCACCGGGGAGCTGTTTTTT. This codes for CAIGLAGGQGTGELFF.

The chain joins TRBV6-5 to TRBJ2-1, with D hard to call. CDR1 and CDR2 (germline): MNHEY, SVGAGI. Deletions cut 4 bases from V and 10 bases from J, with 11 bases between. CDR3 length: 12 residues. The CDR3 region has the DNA TGTGCCAGCAGTTCTAACCTCCGGGAGCAGTTCTTC. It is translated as CASSSNLREQFF.

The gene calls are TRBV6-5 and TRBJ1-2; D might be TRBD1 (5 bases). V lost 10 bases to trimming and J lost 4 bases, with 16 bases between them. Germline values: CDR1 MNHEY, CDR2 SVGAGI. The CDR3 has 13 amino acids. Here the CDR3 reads CATNDRGGYGYTF. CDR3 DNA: TGTGCCACAAATGACCGGGGGGGCTATGGCTACACCTTC.

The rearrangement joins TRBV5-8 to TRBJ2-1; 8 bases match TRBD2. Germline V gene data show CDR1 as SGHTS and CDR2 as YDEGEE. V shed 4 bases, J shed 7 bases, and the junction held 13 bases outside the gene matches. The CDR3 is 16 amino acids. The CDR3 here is CASSLVPGLGGNEQFF. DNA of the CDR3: TGTGCCAGCAGCCTCGTACCGGGACTAGGGGGGAATGAGCAGTTCTTC. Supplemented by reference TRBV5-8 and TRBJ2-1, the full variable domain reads EAGVTQSPTHLIKTRGQQATLRCSPISGHTSVYWYQQALGLGLQFLLWYDEGEERNRGNFPPRFSGRQFPNYSSELNVNALELEDSALYLCASSLVPGLGGNEQFFGPGTRLTVL.

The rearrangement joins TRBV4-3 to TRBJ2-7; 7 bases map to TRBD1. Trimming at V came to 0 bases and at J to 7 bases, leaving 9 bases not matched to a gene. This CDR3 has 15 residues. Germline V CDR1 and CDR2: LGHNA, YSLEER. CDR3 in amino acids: CASSQDSTGAYEQYF. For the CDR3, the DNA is TGCGCCAGCAGCCAAGACAGCACAGGGGCATATGAGCAGTACTTC.

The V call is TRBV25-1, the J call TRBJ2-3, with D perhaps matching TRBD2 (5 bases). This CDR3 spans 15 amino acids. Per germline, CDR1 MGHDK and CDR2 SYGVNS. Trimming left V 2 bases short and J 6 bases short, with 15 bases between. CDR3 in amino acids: CASSERPPRRDTQYF. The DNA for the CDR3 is TGTGCCAGCAGTGAAAGGCCCCCCCGGAGGGATACGCAGTATTTT.

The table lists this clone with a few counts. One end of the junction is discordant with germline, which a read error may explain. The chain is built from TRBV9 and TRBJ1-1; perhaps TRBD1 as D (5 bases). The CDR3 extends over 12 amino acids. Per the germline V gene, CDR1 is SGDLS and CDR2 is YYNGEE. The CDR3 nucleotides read TGTGCCAGCAGCCCAGGGAACCCTGAAGCTTTCTTT. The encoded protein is CASSPGNPEAFF.

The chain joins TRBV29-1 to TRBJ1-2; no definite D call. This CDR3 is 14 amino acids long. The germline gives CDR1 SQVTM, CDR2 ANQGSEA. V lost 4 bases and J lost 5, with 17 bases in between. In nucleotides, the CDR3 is TGCAGCGTTGGATTGGGTGGAGTGGATTATGGCTACACCTTC. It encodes CSVGLGGVDYGYTF.

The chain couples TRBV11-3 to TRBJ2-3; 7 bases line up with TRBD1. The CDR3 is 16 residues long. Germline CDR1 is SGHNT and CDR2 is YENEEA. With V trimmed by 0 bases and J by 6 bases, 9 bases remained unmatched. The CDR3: CASSLDRRQGEDTQYF. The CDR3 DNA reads TGTGCCAGCAGCTTAGATCGGAGACAGGGTGAGGATACGCAGTATTTT.

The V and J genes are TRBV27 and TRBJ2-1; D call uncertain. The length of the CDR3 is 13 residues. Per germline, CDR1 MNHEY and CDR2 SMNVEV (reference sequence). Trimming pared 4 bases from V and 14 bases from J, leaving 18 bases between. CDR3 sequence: CASSYRVSREEFF. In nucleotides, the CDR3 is TGTGCCAGCAGTTACCGGGTGTCGCGAGAGGAGTTCTTC.

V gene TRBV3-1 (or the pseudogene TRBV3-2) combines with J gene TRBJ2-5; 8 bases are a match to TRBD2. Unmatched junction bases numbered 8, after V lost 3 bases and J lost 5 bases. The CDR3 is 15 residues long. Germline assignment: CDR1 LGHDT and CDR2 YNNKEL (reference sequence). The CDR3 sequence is CASSHKAGAAETQYF. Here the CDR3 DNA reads TGTGCCAGCAGCCATAAAGCGGGAGCCGCGGAGACCCAGTACTTC.

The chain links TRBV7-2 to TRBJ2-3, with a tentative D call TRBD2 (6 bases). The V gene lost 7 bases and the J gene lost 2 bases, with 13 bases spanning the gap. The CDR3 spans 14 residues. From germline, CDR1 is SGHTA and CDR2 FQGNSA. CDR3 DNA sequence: TGTGCCAGCAACCGGGCGGGGATCACAGATACGCAGTATTTT. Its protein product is CASNRAGITDTQYF.

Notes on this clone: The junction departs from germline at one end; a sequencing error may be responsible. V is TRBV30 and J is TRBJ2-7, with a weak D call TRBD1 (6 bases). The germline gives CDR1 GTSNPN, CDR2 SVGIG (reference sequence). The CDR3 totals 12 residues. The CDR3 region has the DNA TGTGCCTGGAGTGTAGAACCGGGACATTCACACTTC. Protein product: CAWSVEPGHSHF.

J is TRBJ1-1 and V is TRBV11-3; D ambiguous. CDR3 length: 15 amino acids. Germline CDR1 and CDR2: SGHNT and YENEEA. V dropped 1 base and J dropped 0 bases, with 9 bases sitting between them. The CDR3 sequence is CASSLVRAMNTEAFF. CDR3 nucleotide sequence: TGTGCCAGCAGCTTAGTGAGGGCCATGAACACTGAAGCTTTCTTT. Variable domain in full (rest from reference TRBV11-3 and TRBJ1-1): EAGVVQSPRYKIIEKKQPVAFWCNPISGHNTLYWYLQNLGQGPELLIRYENEEAVDDSQLPKDRFSAERLKGVDSTLKIQPAELGDSAVYLCASSLVRAMNTEAFFGQGTRLTVV.

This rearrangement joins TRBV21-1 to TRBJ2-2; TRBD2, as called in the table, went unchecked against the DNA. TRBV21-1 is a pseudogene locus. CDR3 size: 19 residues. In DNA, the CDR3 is TGTGCCAGCAGCTCTAGAGGGCAGGAGGGACTAAGAGACACCGGGGAGCTGTTTTTT. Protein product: CASSSRGQEGLRDTGELFF.

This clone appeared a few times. CDR3 sequence: CASSITGGSGNTIYF. CDR3 nucleotides: TGTGCCAGCAGTATTACAGGGGGCAGTGGAAACACCATATATTTT. The gene calls are TRBV28 and TRBJ1-3; 9 bases are a match to TRBD1. The length of the CDR3 is 15 residues. V was clipped by 5 bases and J by 3 bases; unmatched bases: 5. In germline, CDR1 is MDHEN, CDR2 SYDVKM.

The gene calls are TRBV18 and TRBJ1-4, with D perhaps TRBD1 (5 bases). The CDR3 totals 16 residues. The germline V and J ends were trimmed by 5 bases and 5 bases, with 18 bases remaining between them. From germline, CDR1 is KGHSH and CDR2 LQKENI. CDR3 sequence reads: CASSTRQPHTNEKLFF. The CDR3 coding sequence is TGTGCCAGCTCAACCCGACAGCCACACACAAATGAAAAACTGTTTTTT.

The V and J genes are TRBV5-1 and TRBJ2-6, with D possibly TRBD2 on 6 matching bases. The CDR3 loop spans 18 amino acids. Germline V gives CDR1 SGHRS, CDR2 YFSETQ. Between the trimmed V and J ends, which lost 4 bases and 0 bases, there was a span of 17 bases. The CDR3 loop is CASSLFGRKSSGANVLTF. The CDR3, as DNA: TGCGCCAGCAGCCTTTTCGGGAGAAAAAGCTCTGGGGCCAACGTCCTGACTTTC.